Below are 7 T cell receptor beta chains sequenced from a single sample in a study of blood T cell repertoires in COVID-19. Sequencing was performed with immunoSEQ multiplex PCR; in TCRdb, only in-frame clones are kept and a portion is missing. Here the sample spans 45,000 to 65,000 clones, about nine tenths being singletons. The sequenced material came from peripheral blood. All receptors derive from a human donor with acute or convalescent COVID-19. The donor label of this sample is uncertain.

The gene calls are TRBV24-1 and TRBJ1-3; D gene ambiguous. The CDR3 has 13 amino acids. V lost 4 bases and J 2 bases, leaving 5 bases between the germline ends. Germline CDR1 and CDR2: KGHDR and SFDVKD. CDR3 amino acids: CATSDGAGNTIYF. The CDR3 DNA sequence: TGTGCCACCAGTGACGGGGCTGGAAACACCATATATTTT.

The chain couples TRBV13 to TRBJ1-2; the match to TRBD1 covers 9 bases. The germline CDR1 and CDR2 sequences are PRHDT and FYEKMQ (reference sequence). Trimming removed 6 bases from V and 4 bases from J; junction bases left unmatched: 9. The CDR3 is 15 amino acids. This CDR3 is CASRIQGAPGYGYTF. CDR3 coding DNA: TGTGCCAGCAGGATACAGGGGGCGCCAGGCTATGGCTACACCTTC.

The CDR3 region has the DNA TGTGCCAGCAGCCTGGGGACAGGGGGAGATACGCAGTATTTT. Protein: CASSLGTGGDTQYF. This sequence joins TRBV28 and TRBJ2-3, with TRBD1 identical over 11 bases. V gave up 6 bases and J gave up 5 bases; unmatched junction bases: 4. In germline, CDR1 is MDHEN, CDR2 SYDVKM. The CDR3 is 14 residues long.

V gene TRBV5-1 combines with J gene TRBJ2-2, with D maybe TRBD1 (6 bases). The CDR3 loop spans 16 amino acids. Trimming shortened V by 6 bases and J by 0 bases, and 15 bases separated the two germline ends. Per the germline V gene, CDR1 is SGHRS and CDR2 is YFSETQ. The CDR3 is CASTESGHPNTGELFF. As DNA, the CDR3 is TGCGCCAGCACTGAGTCGGGACACCCGAACACCGGGGAGCTGTTTTTT.

The table lists this clone with a few counts. This chain joins TRBV28 and TRBJ1-4, with D possibly being TRBD1 (5 bases). Per germline, CDR1 MDHEN and CDR2 SYDVKM. The CDR3 sequence is 12 residues long. CDR3 loop: CAIQGLGEKLFF. CDR3 DNA sequence: TGTGCGATCCAGGGTCTCGGGGAAAAACTGTTTTTT.

The chain recombines TRBV7-8 with TRBJ2-1; a weak D match, TRBD2 (5 bases). The CDR3 runs to 18 residues. The V gene lost 5 bases and the J gene lost 0 bases, with 20 bases spanning the gap. Germline assignment: CDR1 SGHVS and CDR2 FQNEAQ. CDR3 amino acids: CASSQEAARRSSYNEQFF. As DNA, the CDR3 is TGTGCCAGCAGCCAAGAGGCGGCGCGGAGGAGCTCCTACAATGAGCAGTTCTTC.

This clone has just one count. This sequence joins TRBV7-8 and TRBJ1-1; unclear D gene. The CDR3 is 19 residues long. The V end was cut by 5 bases, the J end by 4 bases, with 29 bases between. Germline V gives CDR1 SGHVS, CDR2 FQNEAQ. The CDR3 sequence is CASSARPTRGNSWGTEAFF. CDR3 coding DNA: TGTGCCAGCAGCGCCCGCCCAACGCGAGGGAATAGCTGGGGCACTGAAGCTTTCTTT.